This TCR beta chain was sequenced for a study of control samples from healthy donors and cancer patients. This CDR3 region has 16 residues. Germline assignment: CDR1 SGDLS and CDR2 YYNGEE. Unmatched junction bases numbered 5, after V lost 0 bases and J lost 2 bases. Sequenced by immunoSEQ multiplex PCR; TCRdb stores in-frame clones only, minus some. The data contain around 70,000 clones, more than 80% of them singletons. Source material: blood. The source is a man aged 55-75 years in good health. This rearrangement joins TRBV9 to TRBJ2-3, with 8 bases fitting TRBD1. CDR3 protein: CASSVGDRGLTDTQYF. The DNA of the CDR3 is TGTGCCAGCAGCGTAGGTGACAGGGGTCTCACAGATACGCAGTATTTT.